Reported below is one TCR beta chain. Its antigen is unknown. This entry comes from a study of Ad26.COV2.S vaccination and SARS-CoV-2 variants. Overall study context: Into the muscle, Ad26.COV2.S was dosed once or twice, 56 days apart. The study, taken as a whole, reports: Researchers reported similar non-spike TCR breadth in vaccine and placebo recipients. TCR breadth and depth estimates may have understated total T cell responses.

The CDR3 length is 16 residues. Germline CDR1 and CDR2: SGHTA and FQGTGA. V gave up 1 base and J gave up 3 bases; unmatched junction bases: 3. Treatment given: approximately 18 received Ad26.COV2.S at low or high dose, single or two shots; about 5 received placebo; per-sample allocation not given. Collection of samples fell on day 63 after the first vaccine or placebo injection. Profiled with immunoSEQ multiplex PCR; TCRdb holds only in-frame clones, not every one. The profile covers fewer than 500,000 clones, with roughly nine tenths appearing a single time and about 2.7% taken by the ten largest. This sequence originates from a person between 18 and 65 years old who received the Ad26.COV2.S COVID-19 vaccine or a placebo. Sequences were derived from peripheral blood, sampled in a trial of Ad26.COV2.S vaccine versus placebo. The chain recombines TRBV7-3 with TRBJ2-3, with 11 bases that match TRBD2. CDR3 nucleotide sequence: TGTGCCAGCAGCTTAAGGGCTAGCGGGAGGACAGATACGCAGTATTTT. Protein product: CASSLRASGRTDTQYF.